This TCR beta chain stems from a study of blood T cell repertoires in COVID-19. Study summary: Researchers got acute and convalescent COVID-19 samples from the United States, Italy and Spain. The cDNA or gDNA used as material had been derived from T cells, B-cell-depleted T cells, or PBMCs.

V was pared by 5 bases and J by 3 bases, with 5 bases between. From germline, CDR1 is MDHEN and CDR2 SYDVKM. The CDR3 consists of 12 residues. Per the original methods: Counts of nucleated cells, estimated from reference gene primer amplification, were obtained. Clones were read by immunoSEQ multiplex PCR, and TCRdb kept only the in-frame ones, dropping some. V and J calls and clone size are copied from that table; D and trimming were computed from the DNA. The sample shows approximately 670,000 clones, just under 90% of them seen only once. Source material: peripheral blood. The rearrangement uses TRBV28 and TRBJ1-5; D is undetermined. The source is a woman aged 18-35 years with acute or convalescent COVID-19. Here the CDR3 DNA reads TGTGCCAGCAGTCCCTTCAATCAGCCCCAGCATTTT. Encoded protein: CASSPFNQPQHF.